This T cell receptor beta chain comes out of a study of blood T cell repertoires in COVID-19. As for the study in general: Researchers got acute and convalescent COVID-19 samples from the United States, Italy and Spain. From T cells, B-cell-depleted T cells, or PBMCs came the material, which was cDNA or gDNA.

This clone appeared once. V lost 5 bases, J lost 0 bases, and 3 bases stayed unmatched. Germline CDR1 and CDR2: SNHLY and FYNNEI. CDR3 size: 14 residues. Original processing notes: It was from reference gene primer amplification that nucleated cell counts were estimated. Data came from immunoSEQ multiplex PCR; TCRdb stores just in-frame clones and leaves some out. That table gives V, J and clone size, and the DNA gave D and trimming. The top ten clones hold 4.5% to 5% of a sample with tens of thousands of clones, 80% to 90% of them seen once. The sequence was collected from a woman between 70 and 85 years old with active COVID-19. V gene TRBV2 combines with J gene TRBJ2-7; 8 nucleotides align to TRBD2. Material: peripheral blood. CDR3 sequence (DNA): TGTGCCAGCAGTTTAGCGGGGAGCTCCTACGAGCAGTACTTC. Translating it yields CASSLAGSSYEQYF.